Here is one T cell receptor (beta chain) with its context. Its antigen is not known. Different DNA sequences within this sample yield the same CDR3. This entry is derived from a study of cytomegalovirus exposure and HLA in healthy donors. PCR primers comprised 60 Vbeta and 13 Jbeta primers. Measured with immunoSEQ multiplex PCR; TCRdb has only the in-frame clones, and not every one. The repertoire holds some 130,000 clones, with 83% as singletons. CDR1 and CDR2 (germline): SGHDT, YYEEEE. V was trimmed by 2 bases and J by 2 bases, leaving 8 bases between them. This CDR3 comprises 14 residues. Whole-study findings and limits: TCR beta sequences numbering under 20,000 were associated with HLA alleles at 0.05 false discovery rate in a later analysis. Analysis performed later showed TCR beta chains linked to HLA being more clonally expanded than equally common others.

In nominal health when sampled, donors likely had unrecorded immune exposures nonetheless. Sequencing was performed on PBMCs. This TCR came from a middle-aged man in good health and CMV-seronegative. The rearrangement uses TRBV5-6 and TRBJ1-5; a weak D match, TRBD1 (5 bases). In DNA form, the CDR3 reads TGTGCCAGCAGCTTCGAAGGGGGCAATCAGCCCCAGCATTTT. This encodes CASSFEGGNQPQHF.